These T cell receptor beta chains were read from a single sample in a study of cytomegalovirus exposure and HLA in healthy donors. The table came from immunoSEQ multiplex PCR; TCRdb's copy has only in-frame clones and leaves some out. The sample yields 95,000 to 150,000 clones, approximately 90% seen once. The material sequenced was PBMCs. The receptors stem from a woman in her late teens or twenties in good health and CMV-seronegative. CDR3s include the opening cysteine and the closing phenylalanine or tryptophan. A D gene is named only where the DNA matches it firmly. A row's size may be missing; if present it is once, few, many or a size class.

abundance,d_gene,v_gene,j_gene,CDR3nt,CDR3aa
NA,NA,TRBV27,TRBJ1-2,TGTGCCAGCAGTTTACTTCCGGGGGGAGGCTACACCTTC,CASSLLPGGGYTF
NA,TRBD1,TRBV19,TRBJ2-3,TGTGCCACCGGGTTGGGACAGGGATATGATACGCAGTATTTT,CATGLGQGYDTQYF
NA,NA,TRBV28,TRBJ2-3,TGTGCCAGCAGTTTACCCCAGCGGAGTACGCAGTATTTT,CASSLPQRSTQYF
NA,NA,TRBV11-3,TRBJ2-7,TGTGCCAGCAGCTACAATAGGGGCGAGCAGTACTTC,CASSYNRGEQYF
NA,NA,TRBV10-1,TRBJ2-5,TGCGCCAGCAGCGGGGGTTTCCAAGAGACCCAGTACTTC,CASSGGFQETQYF
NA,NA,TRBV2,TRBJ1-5,TGTGCCAGCAGTACGGGTCTCGAGAGGCCCCAGCATTTT,CASSTGLERPQHF
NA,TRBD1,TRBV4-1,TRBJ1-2,TGCGCCAGCAGCTACCGGACAGGGCCTAACTATGGCTACACCTTC,CASSYRTGPNYGYTF
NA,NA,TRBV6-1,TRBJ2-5,TGTGCCAGCAGGGCAGAAGAGACCCAGTACTTC,CASRAEETQYF
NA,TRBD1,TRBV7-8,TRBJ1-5,TGTGCCAGCAGCCCAGCGAGGACAGGGAAGCAGCCCCAGCATTTT,CASSPARTGKQPQHF
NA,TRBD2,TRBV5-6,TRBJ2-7,TGTGCCAGCAGCTCGGGACTAGCGGGAGATTACTACGAGCAGTACTTC,CASSSGLAGDYYEQYF
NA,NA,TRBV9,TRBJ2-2,TGTGCCAGCAGCTTAAGACAGGCCGCGAACACCGGGGAGCTGTTTTTT,CASSLRQAANTGELFF
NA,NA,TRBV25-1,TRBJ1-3,TGTGCCAGCAGTGAGTCGCTGGGGGCCCCTGGAAACACCATATATTTT,CASSESLGAPGNTIYF
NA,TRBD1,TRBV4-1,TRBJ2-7,TGCGCCAGCAGCCAAGTTATCCGGGACAGGGGATACGAGCAGTACTTC,CASSQVIRDRGYEQYF
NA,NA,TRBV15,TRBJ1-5,TGTGCCACCGGTAGGGGTGGCAATCAGCCCCAGCATTTT,CATGRGGNQPQHF
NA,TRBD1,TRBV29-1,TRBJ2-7,TGCAGCTCACCCGGGACAGGGAGATACGAGCAGTACTTC,CSSPGTGRYEQYF
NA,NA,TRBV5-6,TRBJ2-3,TGTGCCAGCAGCTTGGTGGTCGGGGTGGATGGCACAGATACGCAGTATTTT,CASSLVVGVDGTDTQYF
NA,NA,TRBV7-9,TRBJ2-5,TGTGCCAGCAGACTCCAAGAGACCCAGTACTTC,CASRLQETQYF
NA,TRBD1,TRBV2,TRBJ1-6,TGTGCCAGCAGTGCTGCCGGGACAGCCCTCCACTTT,CASSAAGTALHF
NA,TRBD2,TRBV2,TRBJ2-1,TGTGCCAGCAGTGAAACGGGACTAGCGGGGGGCAATGAGCAGTTCTTC,CASSETGLAGGNEQFF
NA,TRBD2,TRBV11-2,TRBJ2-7,TGTGCCAGCAGCAGAGCGGGGGGCTTCTCCTACGAGCAGTACTTC,CASSRAGGFSYEQYF
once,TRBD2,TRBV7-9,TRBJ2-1,TGTGCCAGCAGCTTAGCGCCTATAGCGGGAGTGAATGAGCAGTTCTTC,CASSLAPIAGVNEQFF
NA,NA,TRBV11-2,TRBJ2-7,TGTGCCAGCAGCGTCACAGGCTACGAGCAGTACTTC,CASSVTGYEQYF
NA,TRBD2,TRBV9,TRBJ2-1,TGTGCCAGCAGCGTTCCCCTAGCGGATTCCTCCTACAATGAGCAGTTCTTC,CASSVPLADSSYNEQFF
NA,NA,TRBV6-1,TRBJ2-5,TGTGCCAGCAGTAGAACAGGCGTGTGGGAGACCCAGTACTTC,CASSRTGVWETQYF
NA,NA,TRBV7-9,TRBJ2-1,TGTGCCAGCAGCCAAGAGGATGAGCAGTTCTTC,CASSQEDEQFF
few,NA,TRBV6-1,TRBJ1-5,TGTGCCAGCAGTATCGCCGGGAATAGCAATCAGCCCCAGCATTTT,CASSIAGNSNQPQHF
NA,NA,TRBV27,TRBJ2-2,TGTGCCAGCAGTTTATCATTCGGGACACCTGCGAACACCGGGGAGCTGTTTTTT,CASSLSFGTPANTGELFF
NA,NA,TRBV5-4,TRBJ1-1,TGTGCCAGCAGCTTGGCAGGGTTCACTGAAGCTTTCTTT,CASSLAGFTEAFF
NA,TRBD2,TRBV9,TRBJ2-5,TGTGCCAGCAGCTACGGGCGGGCTAGCGGGATACAAGAGACCCAGTACTTC,CASSYGRASGIQETQYF
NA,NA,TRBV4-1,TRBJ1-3,TGCGCCAGCAGCCAAGACACAGGGACTGGAAACACCATATATTTT,CASSQDTGTGNTIYF
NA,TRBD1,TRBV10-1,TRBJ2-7,TGCGCCAGCAGTAAATACAGGGGGACCTACGAGCAGTACTTC,CASSKYRGTYEQYF
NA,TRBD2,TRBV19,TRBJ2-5,TGTGCCAGTAGTAATACCGGGACTAGCGGTAACGTGGGGGAGACCCAGTACTTC,CASSNTGTSGNVGETQYF
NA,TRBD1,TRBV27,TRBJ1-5,TGTGCCAGCAGTTACAGGCAGGGGGGTCAGCCCCAGCATTTT,CASSYRQGGQPQHF
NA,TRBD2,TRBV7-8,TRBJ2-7,TGTGCCAGCAGCTTAGCGCCGACTAGCACCGAGCAGTACTTC,CASSLAPTSTEQYF
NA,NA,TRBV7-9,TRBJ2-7,TGTGCCAGCAGCTTAGGGCAGGGTGGCGAGCAGTACTTC,CASSLGQGGEQYF
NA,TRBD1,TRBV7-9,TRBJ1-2,TGTGCCAGCAGCTTAGGCCTCGGGACAGGGGGGACCTATGGCTACACCTTC,CASSLGLGTGGTYGYTF